The 9 T cell receptor beta chains in this list originate from one sample, sequenced in a study of T cell changes during pregnancy in multiple sclerosis. Data came from immunoSEQ multiplex PCR; TCRdb stores just in-frame clones and leaves some out. The table records fewer than 60,000 clones, more than 90% of them present only once. The input for sequencing was peripheral blood, taken after pregnancy. Every receptor here comes from a female donor in good health, enrolled as a control in a pregnancy study.

The chain carries TRBV6-1 and TRBJ2-5; D not certain. The germline V gene encodes CDR1 MNHNS and CDR2 SASEGT. V was cut by 2 bases and J by 2 bases, with 9 bases left in between. The CDR3 totals 14 residues. The CDR3 protein is CASSELTEQETQYF. For the CDR3, the DNA is TGTGCCAGCAGTGAACTAACAGAGCAAGAGACCCAGTACTTC.

The CDR3 DNA follows: TGTGCCACAGCGGAGGGACCCCAGGATACGCAGTATTTT. Its translation is CATAEGPQDTQYF. The chain recombines TRBV27 with TRBJ2-3; TRBD2 is a possible D gene (6 bases). V lost 10 bases to trimming and J lost 6 bases, with 17 bases between them. The length of the CDR3 is 13 residues. The germline CDR1 and CDR2 sequences are MNHEY and SMNVEV (reference sequence).

The rearrangement uses TRBV11-2 and TRBJ2-7, with no clear D. The CDR3 is made up of 13 amino acids. Germline V gives CDR1 SGHAT, CDR2 FQNNGV. Trimming left V 0 bases short and J 2 bases short, with 5 bases between. CDR3 DNA sequence: TGTGCCAGCAGCTTAGACTTTACCTACGAGCAGTACTTC. It translates to CASSLDFTYEQYF.

The V gene is TRBV25-1, the J gene TRBJ1-6, with 9 bases that match TRBD1. The J segment lost 10 bases and the V segment lost 2 bases, leaving 9 bases of the junction unmatched. From germline, CDR1 is MGHDK and CDR2 SYGVNS. The CDR3 is 16 residues long. The CDR3 spells CASSEKTGTGRSPLHF. As DNA, the CDR3 is TGTGCCAGCAGTGAAAAAACCGGGACAGGGAGGTCACCCCTCCACTTT.

V usage is TRBV13 and J usage is TRBJ2-7, with D possibly being TRBD2 (6 bases). Germline CDR1 reads PRHDT; CDR2 reads FYEKMQ (reference sequence). The CDR3 runs to 15 residues. The ends were cut back, 1 base at V and 5 bases at J, with 15 bases in the middle. CDR3 sequence reads: CASSLDGRSVNEQYF. The DNA of the CDR3 is TGTGCCAGCAGCTTAGACGGGAGAAGCGTCAACGAGCAGTACTTC.

There are a few counts of this clone. This chain connects TRBV19 to TRBJ1-5; D not resolved. Germline-derived CDR1 and CDR2 are LNHDA and SQIVND (reference sequence). V dropped 5 bases and J dropped 4 bases, with 6 bases sitting between them. The CDR3 loop spans 12 amino acids. For the CDR3, the DNA is TGTGCCAGTAGTCCCCCGAATCAGCCCCAGCATTTT. Translating gives CASSPPNQPQHF.

V and J are TRBV6-1 and TRBJ1-1; D is ambiguous. The CDR3 is 12 residues long. The germline CDR1 and CDR2 sequences are MNHNS and SASEGT. Trimming took 7 bases from V and 0 from J, leaving 6 bases between them. DNA of the CDR3: TGTGCCAGCAATACTATGAACACTGAAGCTTTCTTT. Encoded protein: CASNTMNTEAFF.

The V call is TRBV14, the J call TRBJ1-2; D unclear. The germline V and J ends were trimmed by 1 base and 4 bases, with 4 bases remaining between them. CDR1 is SGHDN, CDR2 FVKESK, per germline. The CDR3 spans 12 residues. The CDR3 DNA reads as TGTGCCAGCAGCCAAGCCAGCTATGGCTACACCTTC. Its translation: CASSQASYGYTF.

V gene TRBV30 combines with J gene TRBJ1-3, with 7 bases lining up with TRBD1. The CDR3 consists of 13 residues. The V gene end was trimmed by 5 bases and the J gene end by 5 bases; junction bases not matched to a gene: 6. Germline-derived CDR1 and CDR2 are GTSNPN and SVGIG (reference sequence). CDR3 in DNA: TGTGCCTGGGAGACAGGGCACAGAAACACCATATATTTT. Protein product: CAWETGHRNTIYF.